Below, one TCR beta chain is given with its context. Its antigen is unidentified. This entry belongs to a study of blood T cells in healthy people across ages. Study-wide results and limits: Fewer expanded clones and more diversity marked long-lived versus aged donors. The fall in TCR beta diversity per million T cells was roughly linear with age.

Then a second PCR, running roughly 7 to 11 cycles, was carried out with a sample-barcoded 5' primer and a J-beta primer mix. TCRdb redid the calling of the 5' RACE reads with MiXCR, one entry per CDR3 protein. The sample yields over 1,300,000 distinct CDR3 sequences, 59% seen once. The receptor's source is a man aged 18 to 30 in good health. Sample: blood.

The CDR3: CASSLMRYEQFF. The CDR3 DNA reads TGTGCCAGCAGCTTGATGAGGTATGAGCAGTTCTTC. This chain joins TRBV7-9 and TRBJ2-1; D not resolved. Trimming cost V 3 bases and J 8 bases, with 8 bases left between them. The CDR3 runs to 12 residues. The germline CDR1 and CDR2 sequences are SEHNR and FQNEAQ (reference sequence).